Shown below are 24 T cell receptor beta chains from a single sample sequenced in a study of T cells in Graves' hyperthyroidism and ophthalmopathy. TCR beta CDR3 regions were amplified from RNA transcripts. An initial round of RT-PCR targeting the TCR CDR3 relied on the HTBI primer set. One entry per CDR3 protein results from TCRdb running MiXCR on the multiplex PCR reads. The data contain approximately 600,000 distinct CDR3 sequences, around 15% of them singletons. The sample was blood. The receptors were gathered from a woman in her forties with Graves' ophthalmopathy.

This clonotype was seen repeatedly, ten times or more. The V and J genes are TRBV11-1 and TRBJ2-3; TRBD2 matches 9 bases. V was pared by 3 bases and J by 5 bases, with 6 bases of the junction left unmatched. The CDR3 is 15 amino acids. The germline gives CDR1 SGHAT, CDR2 FQDESV (reference sequence). CDR3 DNA sequence: TGTGCCAGCAGCTTCGGGCGGGAGGGTAAAGATACGCAGTATTTT. Protein sequence: CASSFGREGKDTQYF.

This clonotype was counted many times. The chain carries TRBV28 and TRBJ1-2, with 10 bases fitting TRBD1. The CDR3 runs to 15 residues. The J segment lost 5 bases and the V segment lost 6 bases, leaving 9 bases of the junction unmatched. Germline V gene sequence: CDR1 MDHEN, CDR2 SYDVKM. CDR3 DNA: TGTGCCAGCAGACCAGACAGGGGGCGCCTATATGGCTACACCTTC. Translated, it gives CASRPDRGRLYGYTF.

At least ten counts were recorded for this clonotype. The genes are TRBV20-1 and TRBJ2-5, with 7 bases aligning to TRBD2. The germline CDR1 and CDR2 sequences are DFQATT and SNEGSKA (reference sequence). This CDR3 has 14 residues. After removal of 0 bases from V and 5 bases from J, the junction contained 6 bases not matched to a gene. CDR3 nucleotide sequence: TGCAGTGCTAGAGAACTGGGGGGGGAGGAGACCCAGTACTTC. This encodes CSARELGGEETQYF.

This chain links TRBV27 with TRBJ2-7; TRBD2 might be the D (7 bases). V lost 8 bases, J lost 7 bases, and 21 bases lay in between. This CDR3 has 14 amino acids. The germline V gene encodes CDR1 MNHEY and CDR2 SMNVEV (reference sequence). CDR3 loop: CASGLGGLGGEQYF. CDR3 sequence (DNA): TGTGCCAGCGGCCTGGGGGGGCTGGGGGGGGAGCAGTACTTC.

In this sample, this clonotype turned up many times. This chain connects TRBV7-9 to TRBJ2-1, with D unclear. The CDR3 is 12 residues long. Germline-derived CDR1 and CDR2 are SEHNR and FQNEAQ (reference sequence). V was cut by 2 bases and J by 4 bases, with 3 bases left in between. The CDR3 DNA sequence: TGTGCCAGCAGCTTACCTTACAATGAGCAGTTCTTC. Residues: CASSLPYNEQFF.

In this sample, this clonotype turned up many times. This chain links TRBV10-3 with TRBJ2-7, with D possibly being TRBD2 (6 bases). There are 12 residues in the CDR3. Germline assignment: CDR1 ENHRY and CDR2 SYGVKD. V was trimmed by 10 bases and J by 3 bases, leaving 13 bases between them. The CDR3 reads CATGDGDYEQYF. The CDR3 coding sequence is TGTGCCACGGGGGACGGTGACTACGAGCAGTACTTC.

This chain connects TRBV5-8 to TRBJ1-6; no reliable D call. V gave up 2 bases and J gave up 11 bases, with 11 bases separating them. CDR1 and CDR2 (germline): SGHTS, YDEGEE. This CDR3 has 13 residues. CDR3 residues: CASSFAGRAPLHF. The CDR3 nucleotides are TGTGCCAGCAGCTTCGCGGGCAGAGCACCCCTCCACTTT.

This clonotype was detected ten times or more. V and J are TRBV20-1 and TRBJ2-4; 9 bases line up with TRBD2. The CDR3 length is 15 residues. The V and J ends lost 3 bases and 7 bases, in that order; junction bases with no gene match: 10. The germline gives CDR1 DFQATT, CDR2 SNEGSKA (reference sequence). CDR3 amino acids: CSARGGSGSGNIQYF. CDR3 sequence (DNA): TGCAGTGCTAGGGGGGGTAGCGGGAGCGGTAACATTCAGTACTTC.

This clonotype was recorded many times. V is TRBV7-2 and J is TRBJ2-7; a weak D match, TRBD2 (6 bases). There are 14 residues in the CDR3. Looked up from germline, CDR1 is SGHTA and CDR2 is FQGNSA. V was trimmed by 6 bases and J by 7 bases, leaving 19 bases between them. The CDR3 here is CASSNTGLTDEQYF. As DNA, the CDR3 is TGTGCCAGCAGTAACACGGGACTTACGGATGAGCAGTACTTC.

The rearrangement links TRBV5-1 to TRBJ2-7; TRBD1 agrees at 8 bases. In germline, CDR1 is SGHRS, CDR2 YFSETQ. Germline trimming cut 4 bases from V and 0 bases from J; bases unmatched to any gene: 9. The CDR3 totals 16 residues. The CDR3 loop reads CASSPEGQVSSYEQYF. For the CDR3, the DNA is TGCGCCAGCAGCCCGGAGGGACAGGTTAGCTCCTACGAGCAGTACTTC. The full variable domain, with the rest looked up from reference TRBV5-1 and TRBJ2-7, is KAGVTQTPRYLIKTRGQQVTLSCSPISGHRSVSWYQQTPGQGLQFLFEYFSETQRNKGNFPGRFSGRQFSNSRSEMNVSTLELGDSALYLCASSPEGQVSSYEQYFGPGTRLTVT.

This clonotype came up many times. The V and J genes are TRBV6-5 and TRBJ2-2; D is unclear. The germline V and J ends were trimmed by 5 bases and 0 bases, with 7 bases remaining between them. The CDR3 is 14 amino acids. CDR1 and CDR2 (germline): MNHEY, SVGAGI. CDR3 sequence (DNA): TGTGCCAGCAGTCGCACAACGAACACCGGGGAGCTGTTTTTT. This encodes CASSRTTNTGELFF.

This clonotype was seen many times. V usage is TRBV2 and J usage is TRBJ1-2; no firm D call. The CDR3 is 15 amino acids. Germline V gene lookup returns CDR1 SNHLY and CDR2 FYNNEI. V lost 3 bases to trimming and J lost 4 bases, with 15 bases between them. CDR3 region: CASSDFFGEGYGYTF. The DNA of the CDR3 is TGTGCCAGCAGTGATTTCTTTGGGGAGGGCTATGGCTACACCTTC.

Many counts were recorded for this clonotype. The chain is built from TRBV19 and TRBJ2-7; D unresolved. CDR1 LNHDA and CDR2 SQIVND come from the germline V gene (reference sequence). This CDR3 comprises 14 residues. Trimming pared 2 bases from V and 3 bases from J, leaving 11 bases between. CDR3 region: CASSILGGSYEQYF. CDR3 nucleotide sequence: TGTGCCAGTAGTATATTAGGTGGTAGCTACGAGCAGTACTTC.

This clonotype was seen repeatedly, ten times or more. This chain joins TRBV10-3 and TRBJ2-7, with 11 positions matching TRBD2. V was pared by 4 bases and J by 4 bases, with 12 bases of the junction left unmatched. This CDR3 has 17 residues. The germline CDR1 and CDR2 sequences are ENHRY and SYGVKD. The chain's CDR3 is CAISGALSGRAQYEQYF. The CDR3 DNA sequence: TGTGCCATCAGTGGGGCCCTTAGCGGGAGGGCCCAGTACGAGCAGTACTTC.

This clonotype has ten or more counts. The CDR3 coding sequence is TGTGCCAGCCGTCCTACGGCCGCGTTCTACGAGCAGTACTTC. It encodes CASRPTAAFYEQYF. This chain connects TRBV7-2 to TRBJ2-7; D gene uncertain. V lost 8 bases, J lost 3 bases, and 17 bases lay in between. The CDR3 is 14 amino acids. Looked up from germline, CDR1 is SGHTA and CDR2 is FQGNSA.

This clonotype was observed a few times. V usage is TRBV4-2 and J usage is TRBJ2-7, with D uncertain. Germline assignment: CDR1 LGHNA and CDR2 YNFKEQ. Trimming shortened V by 0 bases and J by 3 bases, and 6 bases separated the two germline ends. This CDR3 is 13 amino acids long. The CDR3 DNA reads as TGTGCCAGCAGCCAAGATCCAGACTACGAGCAGTACTTC. Protein: CASSQDPDYEQYF.

This clonotype was detected only a few times. J is TRBJ2-5 and V is TRBV7-9; 7 nucleotides agree with TRBD1. CDR1 SEHNR and CDR2 FQNEAQ come from the germline V gene (reference sequence). The CDR3 loop spans 14 amino acids. V was pared by 2 bases and J by 2 bases, with 2 bases of the junction left unmatched. The CDR3 loop is CASSLSQGQETQYF. The DNA for the CDR3 is TGTGCCAGCAGCTTATCACAGGGGCAAGAGACCCAGTACTTC.

To note about this clonotype: A much larger clone differs from this one at a single base, so this may be a read error. The J gene is TRBJ2-2, the V gene TRBV12-3 or TRBV12-4; the D is unclear. The CDR3 is 16 residues long. Trimming took 4 bases from V and 6 from J, leaving 18 bases between them. The CDR3 region has the DNA TGTGCCAGCAGTTCCGGACCCACTATTTTGCCCGGGGAGCTGTTTTTT. It translates to CASSSGPTILPGELFF.

This clonotype was counted between two and nine times. The chain joins TRBV30 to TRBJ2-2; possibly TRBD2 for D (5 bases). The germline V gene encodes CDR1 GTSNPN and CDR2 SVGIG (reference sequence). The CDR3 is 14 residues long. The ends were cut back, 0 bases at V and 6 bases at J, with 11 bases in the middle. CDR3 DNA sequence: TGTGCCTGGAGTGTCTGGGAGACCCCCGGGGAGCTGTTTTTT. Protein sequence: CAWSVWETPGELFF. The entire variable domain, with the rest obtained from reference TRBV30 and TRBJ2-2, is as follows: SQTIHQWPATLVQPVGSPLSLECTVEGTSNPNLYWYRQAAGRGLQLLFYSVGIGQISSEVPQNLSASRPQDRQFILSSKKLLLSDSGFYLCAWSVWETPGELFFGEGSRLTVL.

This clonotype has ten or more counts. The chain combines TRBV10-1 with TRBJ2-2, with D unresolved. V was shortened by 3 bases and J by 4 bases, with 6 bases between the two germline ends. The germline V gene has CDR1 WNHNN and CDR2 SYGVQD (reference sequence). The CDR3 totals 13 residues. CDR3: CASSDESTGELFF. The CDR3 bases are TGCGCCAGCAGTGACGAAAGCACCGGGGAGCTGTTTTTT.

In this sample, this clonotype turned up many times. The rearrangement links TRBV7-2 to TRBJ2-7; D unresolved. This CDR3 has 13 amino acids. Germline V gene sequence: CDR1 SGHTA, CDR2 FQGNSA. The germline V and J ends were trimmed by 1 base and 5 bases, with 9 bases remaining between them. CDR3 amino acids: CASSLVHGDEQYF. The DNA of the CDR3 is TGTGCCAGCAGCTTAGTACACGGAGACGAGCAGTACTTC.

This clonotype was counted ten times or more. J is TRBJ2-2 and V is TRBV12-3 or TRBV12-4; 8 nucleotides match TRBD2. The trim removed 6 bases at V and 6 bases at J, leaving 9 bases unmatched. This CDR3 has 15 amino acids. In DNA form, the CDR3 reads TGTGCCAGCAGCTTCCGGGGGGGGGGTCCCGGGGAGCTGTTTTTT. Encoded protein: CASSFRGGGPGELFF.

The genes are TRBV12-3 or TRBV12-4 and TRBJ1-2; a possible D gene is TRBD1 (6 bases). The CDR3 consists of 16 residues. The V and J ends lost 4 bases and 0 bases respectively, with 15 bases between them. This chain's CDR3 is CASSSPGRTANYGYTF. The DNA for the CDR3 is TGTGCCAGCAGTTCCCCCGGGCGGACAGCTAACTATGGCTACACCTTC.

This clonotype has ten or more counts. The rearrangement joins TRBV12-3 or TRBV12-4 to TRBJ2-7; maybe TRBD1 (6 bases). CDR3 length equals 15 residues. Trimming shortened V by 4 bases and J by 3 bases, and 16 bases separated the two germline ends. The chain's CDR3 is CASSSRTAWGYEQYF. CDR3 in DNA: TGTGCCAGCAGTTCCCGGACAGCTTGGGGCTACGAGCAGTACTTC.